The sequence of this TCR beta chain was determined in a study of blood T cell repertoires in COVID-19. Study-wide context: In each case, the material was cDNA or gDNA derived from T cells, B-cell-depleted T cells, or PBMCs.

The assay was immunoSEQ multiplex PCR, and TCRdb's table has in-frame clones only and misses some. This sample yields fewer than 15,000 clones, of which roughly 84% are seen a single time; 30% to 35% belongs to the top ten. The sequence derives from a man between 50 and 59 years old with active COVID-19. Sequencing input: peripheral blood.

As DNA, the CDR3 is TGTGCCAGTGGGACTAGCATTGAGCAGTTCTTC. It is translated as CASGTSIEQFF. This rearrangement joins TRBV9 to TRBJ2-1; the match to TRBD2 covers 9 bases. The CDR3 runs to 11 residues. The junction had 3 bases not matched to a gene; V was cut back by 8 bases and J by 9 bases. Germline CDR1 SGDLS, CDR2 YYNGEE.